This TCR beta chain was captured by sequencing in a study of blood T cells in healthy people across ages. Unmatched junction bases numbered 3, after V lost 3 bases and J lost 2 bases. CDR3 length: 14 residues. Germline CDR1 and CDR2: ENHRY and SYGVKD. This clonotype was counted many times. Primers used in a second PCR of roughly 7 to 11 cycles were a sample-barcoded 5' primer and a J-beta primer mix. Each CDR3 protein is one row after TCRdb ran MiXCR on the 5' RACE reads. This repertoire shows over 600,000 distinct CDR3 sequences, about 47% found once; its top ten account for over 15%. For every donor, a draw yielded approximately 9.8 milliliters of peripheral blood.

The sequencing input was blood. The V call is TRBV10-3, the J call TRBJ2-7, with 8 bases fitting TRBD2. The clonotype was recovered from a man at least 80 years old in good health. In nucleotides, the CDR3 is TGTGCCATCAGTGACCCGGGAGGGCCCTACGAGCAGTACTTC. Residues: CAISDPGGPYEQYF.